The 24 T cell receptor beta chains listed next were all sequenced from one sample in a study of control samples from healthy donors and cancer patients. Measured with immunoSEQ multiplex PCR; TCRdb has only the in-frame clones, and not every one. The top ten clones hold about 2.9% of a sample with about 100,000 clones, roughly 92% of them seen once. Sequenced material: blood. The source of these receptors is a human donor in good health. The donor label of this sample is uncertain.

This clone was recorded only once. The rearrangement uses TRBV6-5 and TRBJ1-5; 8 bases are shared with TRBD1. The V gene's germline CDR1 is MNHEY and CDR2 SVGAGI. V gave up 6 bases and J gave up 10 bases; unmatched junction bases: 11. The CDR3 runs 14 residues. CDR3 coding DNA: TGTGCCAGCAGGACAGGGGCTCCGACGGAACCCCAGCATTTT. Protein: CASRTGAPTEPQHF.

The rearrangement joins TRBV9 to TRBJ1-1; D perhaps matches TRBD1 (6 bases). Germline V gene lookup returns CDR1 SGDLS and CDR2 YYNGEE. The V end was cut by 0 bases, the J end by 5 bases, with 17 bases between. CDR3 length: 16 residues. CDR3: CASSVEGGRGWTEAFF. In DNA, the CDR3 is TGTGCCAGCAGCGTAGAGGGGGGCAGGGGATGGACTGAAGCTTTCTTT.

This chain's CDR3 is CASSLEATAAFYGYTF. The CDR3 region has the DNA TGTGCCAGCAGCCTGGAGGCCACAGCCGCTTTCTATGGCTACACCTTC. This chain joins TRBV5-5 and TRBJ1-2; D not certain. The V and J ends lost 4 bases and 4 bases respectively, with 20 bases between them. This CDR3 has 16 residues. Germline V gene data show CDR1 as SGHKS and CDR2 as YYEKEE (reference sequence).

Concerning this clone itself: Other DNA sequences in the sample encode the same CDR3. The rearrangement uses TRBV30 and TRBJ1-5; TRBD1 might be the D (6 bases). CDR3 size: 13 residues. The germline V gene encodes CDR1 GTSNPN and CDR2 SVGIG (reference sequence). V was shortened by 3 bases and J by 6 bases, with 12 bases between the two germline ends. The DNA for the CDR3 is TGTGCCTGGAGCCCCGGGGGCGGTCAGCCCCAGCATTTT. It encodes CAWSPGGGQPQHF. The entire variable domain, with the rest obtained from reference TRBV30 and TRBJ1-5, is as follows: SQTIHQWPATLVQPVGSPLSLECTVEGTSNPNLYWYRQAAGRGLQLLFYSVGIGQISSEVPQNLSASRPQDRQFILSSKKLLLSDSGFYLCAWSPGGGQPQHFGDGTRLSIL.

V is TRBV10-3 and J is TRBJ1-4; D gene unclear. V was pared by 2 bases and J by 6 bases, with 7 bases between. Germline values: CDR1 ENHRY, CDR2 SYGVKD. The CDR3 runs 13 residues. As DNA, the CDR3 is TGTGCCATCAGTGAGGCTCTTTATGAAAAACTGTTTTTT. This codes for CAISEALYEKLFF.

The chain joins TRBV5-6 to TRBJ2-7, with D perhaps TRBD1 (5 bases). The CDR3 is 13 residues long. Trimming pared 5 bases from V and 2 bases from J, leaving 11 bases between. Looked up from germline, CDR1 is SGHDT and CDR2 is YYEEEE. The CDR3 loop reads CASSETDPYEQYF. DNA for the CDR3: TGTGCCAGCAGTGAGACAGATCCCTACGAGCAGTACTTC.

The chain uses TRBV9 and TRBJ2-1, with 8 positions matching TRBD1. CDR3 length equals 18 residues. From germline, CDR1 is SGDLS and CDR2 YYNGEE. Trimming at V came to 4 bases and at J to 9 bases, leaving 21 bases not matched to a gene. CDR3 bases: TGTGCCAGCAGCAAGGACAGGGCGGCGGGGCTTTTATTGACTGAGCAGTTCTTC. Translated, it gives CASSKDRAAGLLLTEQFF.

V and J are TRBV27 and TRBJ1-2; D is ambiguous. The V gene's germline CDR1 is MNHEY and CDR2 SMNVEV (reference sequence). The CDR3 totals 14 residues. Between the trimmed V and J ends, which lost 8 bases and 4 bases, there was a span of 17 bases. The CDR3 DNA follows: TGTGCCAGCGGACGGCGCCACGCAGGCTATGGCTACACCTTC. Translating gives CASGRRHAGYGYTF.

This chain joins TRBV24-1 and TRBJ1-5; TRBD1 might be the D (5 bases). The V end was cut by 3 bases, the J end by 4 bases, with 9 bases between. The germline gives CDR1 KGHDR, CDR2 SFDVKD. The CDR3 sequence is 14 residues long. The CDR3 is CATSDGGGNQPQHF. CDR3 nucleotides: TGTGCCACCAGTGATGGCGGGGGAAATCAGCCCCAGCATTTT.

V gene TRBV3-1 (or the pseudogene TRBV3-2) combines with J gene TRBJ1-2; possible D gene TRBD1, 6 bases. The CDR3 loop spans 16 amino acids. Trimming removed 0 bases from V and 3 bases from J, with 14 bases in between. Germline CDR1 reads LGHDT; CDR2 reads YNNKEL (reference sequence). The CDR3 spells CASSQETGRLYYGYTF. The DNA of the CDR3 is TGTGCCAGCAGCCAAGAGACAGGCCGCCTCTACTATGGCTACACCTTC.

The CDR3 sequence is CASGLVVGDSYEQYF. CDR3 nucleotide sequence: TGTGCTAGTGGTTTGGTAGTCGGGGACTCCTACGAGCAGTACTTC. The rearrangement uses TRBV12-5 and TRBJ2-7; TRBD2 is a possible D gene (5 bases). This CDR3 comprises 15 residues. Germline lookup yields CDR1 LGHNT and CDR2 FRNRAP. V dropped 0 bases and J dropped 0 bases, with 9 bases sitting between them.

The chain has TRBV7-2 and TRBJ1-5, with D uncertain. Per the germline V gene, CDR1 is SGHTA and CDR2 is FQGNSA. The ends were cut back, 5 bases at V and 2 bases at J, with 7 bases in the middle. There are 13 residues in the CDR3. This chain's CDR3 is CASSGRGNQPQHF. The DNA for the CDR3 is TGTGCCAGCAGCGGGAGGGGCAATCAGCCCCAGCATTTT.

The V call is TRBV6-5, the J call TRBJ2-1, with D hard to call. Trimming cost V 6 bases and J 6 bases, with 12 bases left between them. This CDR3 has 13 amino acids. The germline V gene has CDR1 MNHEY and CDR2 SVGAGI. In DNA, the CDR3 is TGTGCCAGCAGGTTGAATTTGGGCAATGAGCAGTTCTTC. Translation: CASRLNLGNEQFF.

The chain carries TRBV19 and TRBJ2-3; 7 bases fit TRBD2. Trimming cost V 6 bases and J 0 bases; bases outside gene matches: 6. Per germline, CDR1 LNHDA and CDR2 SQIVND (reference sequence). The CDR3 runs to 15 residues. DNA for the CDR3: TGTGCCAGTAGGGAGCGGGGAAGGAGCACAGATACGCAGTATTTT. Protein sequence: CASRERGRSTDTQYF.

The table lists this clone with a count of one. The chain employs TRBV11-2 and TRBJ1-3; the D is unclear. Germline V gene data show CDR1 as SGHAT and CDR2 as FQNNGV. Trimming took off 5 bases at V and 0 bases at J, with 14 bases between the two ends. The length of the CDR3 is 16 residues. The CDR3 sequence: CASSTWTVVSGNTIYF. The CDR3 nucleotides are TGTGCCAGCAGCACCTGGACGGTCGTCTCTGGAAACACCATATATTTT.

V usage is TRBV6-5 and J usage is TRBJ1-1, with 9 bases lining up with TRBD1. The CDR3 consists of 13 residues. V trimming: 5 bases; J trimming: 3 bases; junction bases outside the gene matches: 1. Germline CDR1 MNHEY, CDR2 SVGAGI. CDR3 residues: CASSRTGDTEAFF. Written as DNA, the CDR3 is TGTGCCAGCAGTAGGACAGGGGACACTGAAGCTTTCTTT.

V and J are TRBV10-1 and TRBJ2-1; TRBD2 matches 7 bases. CDR1 is WNHNN and CDR2 is SYGVQD in the germline V gene (reference sequence). The CDR3 totals 15 residues. V shed 3 bases and J 4 bases; nucleotides not matched to a gene: 6. The CDR3 DNA follows: TGCGCCAGCAGTGAAGCGGGATTGGGTTACAATGAGCAGTTCTTC. This encodes CASSEAGLGYNEQFF.

In DNA, the CDR3 is TGTGCCAGTAGTAGGGGACAGGTGAATAATTCACCCCTCCACTTT. Residues: CASSRGQVNNSPLHF. V gene TRBV19 combines with J gene TRBJ1-6, with 8 positions matching TRBD1. Looked up from germline, CDR1 is LNHDA and CDR2 is SQIVND (reference sequence). This CDR3 region has 15 residues. The trim removed 4 bases at V and 5 bases at J, leaving 4 bases unmatched.

V gene TRBV12-3 or TRBV12-4 combines with J gene TRBJ1-1; D not certain. V was clipped by 3 bases and J by 0 bases, with 5 bases between them. The CDR3 spans 13 residues. The CDR3 is CASSFQMNTEAFF. The CDR3 bases are TGTGCCAGCAGTTTCCAGATGAACACTGAAGCTTTCTTT.

Turning to this clone: The same CDR3 arises from other DNA sequences in this sample as well. The chain uses TRBV11-2 and TRBJ2-7; a possible D gene is TRBD1 (6 bases). This CDR3 spans 16 amino acids. Between the trimmed V and J ends, which lost 1 base and 0 bases, there was a span of 13 bases. CDR1 is SGHAT and CDR2 is FQNNGV in the germline V gene. The chain's CDR3 is CASSLGPTGSSYEQYF. CDR3 bases: TGTGCCAGCAGCTTAGGTCCCACAGGGAGCTCCTACGAGCAGTACTTC.

J is TRBJ2-5 and V is TRBV29-1; D is unclear. This CDR3 has 11 residues. Trimming removed 3 bases at V and 2 bases at J, with 4 bases between. Germline CDR1 is SQVTM and CDR2 is ANQGSEA. The CDR3 spells CSVDGQETQYF. The CDR3 DNA is TGCAGCGTTGATGGGCAAGAGACCCAGTACTTC.

V gene TRBV6-1 combines with J gene TRBJ1-2; D unresolved. The CDR3 is 13 residues long. CDR1 MNHNS and CDR2 SASEGT come from the germline V gene. V was pared by 2 bases and J by 5 bases, with 9 bases between. The CDR3 loop reads CASSENVQYGYTF. CDR3 coding DNA: TGTGCCAGCAGTGAAAATGTACAGTATGGCTACACCTTC.

This sequence joins TRBV7-6 and TRBJ2-3; 9 positions agree with TRBD1. With V trimmed by 3 bases and J by 6 bases, 10 bases remained unmatched. Germline V gives CDR1 SGHVS, CDR2 FNYEAQ. CDR3 length: 16 residues. CDR3 in amino acids: CASSFWTGAHPDTQYF. The CDR3 DNA is TGTGCCAGCAGCTTCTGGACAGGGGCTCATCCGGATACGCAGTATTTT.

Concerning this clone: At the DNA level, this CDR3 is encoded by other sequences in the same sample as well. The chain joins TRBV19 to TRBJ1-2; D is unclear. Trimming took 3 bases from V and 4 from J, leaving 6 bases between them. The CDR3 loop spans 12 amino acids. CDR1 and CDR2 from the germline V gene are LNHDA and SQIVND (reference sequence). The CDR3 sequence: CASSIRTYGYTF. In nucleotides, the CDR3 is TGTGCCAGTAGTATTCGGACCTATGGCTACACCTTC.